This T cell receptor beta chain was documented in a study of CD8 T cells in ankylosing spondylitis. General study results and limits: Characteristic, it appeared, of ankylosing spondylitis blood was a TCR beta motif of eight highly homologous variants. Disease-linked clones reportedly concentrated significantly in matched ankylosing spondylitis synovial fluid.

Germline CDR1 SGHTA, CDR2 FQGNSA. V lost 5 bases to trimming and J lost 5 bases, with 10 bases between them. This CDR3 region has 13 residues. This clonotype was observed a few times. Its antigen is still unknown. TCRdb ran MiXCR on the 5' RACE reads and lists one entry per CDR3 protein. The table records around 540,000 distinct CDR3 sequences, approximately 11% of them present only once. The J gene is TRBJ1-5, the V gene TRBV7-2; D call uncertain. The source material was blood, either unsorted or a sorted T cell fraction (not recorded which). This receptor was taken from a male donor with ankylosing spondylitis. The DNA of the CDR3 is TGTGCCAGCAGCGAAGGGAGATATCAGCCCCAGCATTTT. Translated, it gives CASSEGRYQPQHF.